These 17 T cell receptor beta chains originate from one sample sequenced in a study of T cells in Graves' hyperthyroidism and ophthalmopathy. Amplified regions were TCR beta CDR3 sequences from RNA transcripts. The study used the HTBI primer set for a first-round RT-PCR of the TCR CDR3. TCRdb called the multiplex PCR reads again in MiXCR, with one record for every CDR3 protein. The sample lists about 700,000 distinct CDR3 sequences, 13% to 15% occurring once. Sample: blood. These receptors were collected from a woman under 30 with Graves' hyperthyroidism.

This clonotype was seen a handful of times. The CDR3 is CASSLEDWGTGRRDATNEKLFF. CDR3 in DNA: TGTGCCAGCAGTTTAGAGGATTGGGGTACGGGCCGGAGGGATGCAACTAATGAAAAACTGTTTTTT. The V gene is TRBV12-3 or TRBV12-4, the J gene TRBJ1-4, with D unclear. The CDR3 is 22 amino acids. V was pared by 1 base and J by 0 bases, with 27 bases between.

This clonotype was picked up many times. The gene calls are TRBV7-6 and TRBJ2-6; tentatively, D is TRBD1 or TRBD2 (6 bases each). Trimming removed 6 bases at V and 3 bases at J, with 15 bases between. Germline V lookup: CDR1 SGHVS, CDR2 FNYEAQ. The CDR3 extends over 16 amino acids. This chain's CDR3 is CASSDVGGFGANVLTF. CDR3 bases: TGTGCCAGCAGTGACGTAGGGGGGTTTGGGGCCAACGTCCTGACTTTC.

This clonotype occurred many times. The chain joins TRBV9 to TRBJ2-2, with D perhaps TRBD2 (6 bases). The germline gives CDR1 SGDLS, CDR2 YYNGEE. The CDR3 sequence is 14 residues long. With 0 bases removed from V and 5 bases from J, the gap between germline ends came to 8 bases. This CDR3 reads CASSVGDFTGELFF. DNA of the CDR3: TGTGCCAGCAGCGTAGGGGACTTTACCGGGGAGCTGTTTTTT.

This clonotype was seen a handful of times. The J gene is TRBJ2-7, the V gene TRBV6-2 or TRBV6-3; TRBD1 matches 7 bases. V trimming: 6 bases; J trimming: 0 bases; junction bases outside the gene matches: 8. Germline V CDR1 and CDR2: MNHEY, SVGEGT. The CDR3 contains 15 residues. In DNA, the CDR3 is TGTGCCAGCAGCGAGACAGGGACCGACTCCTACGAGCAGTACTTC. This translates into CASSETGTDSYEQYF.

The gene calls are TRBV6-2 or TRBV6-3 and TRBJ1-1; possible D gene TRBD1, 6 bases. The germline V gene has CDR1 MNHEY and CDR2 SVGEGT. Trimming stripped 2 bases from V and 8 bases from J, with 6 bases between. CDR3 length equals 11 residues. CDR3 coding DNA: TGTGCCAGCAGTTACACAGGGGAAGCTTTCTTT. This codes for CASSYTGEAFF.

This clonotype was counted many times. The genes are TRBV3-1 and TRBJ2-2, with D unclear. The V and J ends lost 4 bases and 1 base respectively, with 4 bases between them. Germline CDR1 reads LGHDT; CDR2 reads YNNKEL (reference sequence). This CDR3 has 13 residues. Written as DNA, the CDR3 is TGTGCCAGCAGCCGTTTGAACACCGGGGAGCTGTTTTTT. Translating gives CASSRLNTGELFF. The full variable domain, completed using reference TRBV3-1 and TRBJ2-2, is DTAVSQTPKYLVTQMGNDKSIKCEQNLGHDTMYWYKQDSKKFLKIMFSYNNKELIINETVPNRFSPKSPDKAHLNLHINSLELGDSAVYFCASSRLNTGELFFGEGSRLTVL.

The V call is TRBV5-8, the J call TRBJ2-5, with 8 bases identical to TRBD1. J lost 7 bases, V lost 4 bases, and 15 bases had no gene match. CDR1 and CDR2 from the germline V gene are SGHTS and YDEGEE. This CDR3 is built from 16 residues. CDR3 residues: CASSRNTGTGGATQYF. The CDR3 nucleotides read TGTGCCAGCAGCCGTAACACCGGGACAGGTGGGGCGACCCAGTACTTC.

The gene calls are TRBV24-1 and TRBJ2-5; 12 bases are shared with TRBD2. From germline, CDR1 is KGHDR and CDR2 SFDVKD. The V gene end was trimmed by 2 bases and the J gene end by 2 bases; junction bases not matched to a gene: 11. The CDR3 is 19 amino acids. For the CDR3, the DNA is TGTGCCACCAGTGATTCGAGGACTAGCGGGAACTTACTACAAGAGACCCAGTACTTC. Translated, it gives CATSDSRTSGNLLQETQYF.

This clonotype was seen ten or more times. The CDR3 here is CASSWSSGRHSAEQYF. CDR3 coding DNA: TGTGCCAGCAGCTGGAGTAGCGGGAGACATTCAGCCGAGCAGTACTTC. The chain combines TRBV7-9 with TRBJ2-7; 9 positions match TRBD2. V was clipped by 4 bases and J by 6 bases; unmatched bases: 13. CDR3 size: 16 residues. Germline V gene sequence: CDR1 SEHNR, CDR2 FQNEAQ (reference sequence).

V gene TRBV7-9 combines with J gene TRBJ1-1, with 7 bases matching TRBD1. With V trimmed by 5 bases and J by 0 bases, 6 bases remained unmatched. Germline values: CDR1 SEHNR, CDR2 FQNEAQ (reference sequence). The CDR3 is 15 amino acids. The CDR3 loop is CASSEQGTMNTEAFF. CDR3 in DNA: TGTGCCAGCAGCGAACAGGGGACCATGAACACTGAAGCTTTCTTT.

The chain employs TRBV27 and TRBJ1-1; the D gene is possibly TRBD1 (6 bases). The CDR3 spans 14 residues. The V gene's germline CDR1 is MNHEY and CDR2 SMNVEV (reference sequence). The V gene lost 1 base and the J gene lost 10 bases, with 16 bases spanning the gap. The CDR3 reads CASSLLGGTGGAFF. In DNA form, the CDR3 reads TGTGCCAGCAGTTTATTAGGGGGTACGGGGGGAGCTTTCTTT.

This clonotype was detected many times. V gene TRBV7-9 combines with J gene TRBJ2-1; D might be TRBD2 (5 bases). The CDR3 totals 12 residues. The V end was cut by 0 bases, the J end by 8 bases, with 5 bases between. Germline V CDR1 and CDR2: SEHNR, FQNEAQ (reference sequence). DNA of the CDR3: TGTGCCAGCAGCTTAGCGAGGGATGAGCAGTTCTTC. As protein: CASSLARDEQFF.

This clonotype was seen once. This rearrangement joins TRBV5-1 to TRBJ2-3, with 9 bases identical to TRBD1. Germline-derived CDR1 and CDR2 are SGHRS and YFSETQ. J lost 0 bases, V lost 4 bases, and 6 bases had no gene match. CDR3 length equals 16 residues. CDR3 DNA: TGCGCCAGCAGCAGTATAGGACAGGGGAGCACAGATACGCAGTATTTT. Translation gives CASSSIGQGSTDTQYF.

This clonotype was detected many times. The chain has TRBV12-3 or TRBV12-4 and TRBJ1-2, with 8 positions matching TRBD1. Germline trimming cut 6 bases from V and 8 bases from J; bases unmatched to any gene: 20. The CDR3 has 17 residues. The CDR3 here is CASSHALGTGVLVGYTF. In DNA, the CDR3 is TGTGCCAGCAGCCACGCCCTTGGGACAGGAGTTCTAGTGGGCTACACCTTC.

This clonotype was recorded a few times. This sequence joins TRBV19 and TRBJ2-7, with D maybe TRBD2 (6 bases). The CDR3 spans 14 residues. Germline loops: CDR1 LNHDA, CDR2 SQIVND (reference sequence). Trimming left V 2 bases short and J 7 bases short, with 15 bases between. The CDR3 bases are TGTGCCAGTAGTATACGGTCCGGGGGAGGAGAGCAGTACTTC. Residues: CASSIRSGGGEQYF.

In its sample, this clonotype was seen many times. The chain employs TRBV20-1 and TRBJ2-4; no definite D call. Trimming left V 3 bases short and J 7 bases short, with 16 bases between. Germline CDR1 and CDR2: DFQATT and SNEGSKA (reference sequence). The CDR3 loop spans 14 amino acids. Here the CDR3 reads CSARPSGRPNIQYF. The CDR3 DNA follows: TGCAGTGCTAGGCCCTCTGGACGGCCCAACATTCAGTACTTC.

There are many counts of this clonotype. The chain carries TRBV28 and TRBJ2-2, with D perhaps TRBD2 (5 bases). The CDR3 length is 16 residues. The V and J ends lost 2 bases and 0 bases respectively, with 10 bases between them. Germline CDR1 and CDR2: MDHEN and SYDVKM. CDR3 coding DNA: TGTGCCAGCAGTTTACCTAGCTCCGCGAACACCGGGGAGCTGTTTTTT. Its translation is CASSLPSSANTGELFF. The complete variable domain, with remaining parts taken from reference TRBV28 and TRBJ2-2, reads DVKVTQSSRYLVKRTGEKVFLECVQDMDHENMFWYRQDPGLGLRLIYFSYDVKMKEKGDIPEGYSVSREKKERFSLILESASTNQTSMYLCASSLPSSANTGELFFGEGSRLTVL.